Following are 26 T cell receptor beta chains from one sample sequenced in a study of Tregs in tolerant kidney transplant recipients. Generated by immunoSEQ multiplex PCR, the TCRdb table keeps only in-frame clones and is missing some. The sample holds around 61,000 clones, approximately 89% seen once. Recipients received nonmyeloablative bone marrow transplants from related graft donors, with transient mixed chimerism. The source was CD4+ T cells from blood (PBMCs), collected 6 months after the transplant. The receptors derive from a human patient who received a combined kidney and bone marrow transplant. Some of the T cells may derive from the graft donor.

The sample holds one count of this clone. J is TRBJ2-7 and V is TRBV19; D is unclear. V dropped 3 bases and J dropped 2 bases, with 11 bases sitting between them. Germline V CDR1 and CDR2: LNHDA, SQIVND (reference sequence). This CDR3 spans 14 amino acids. The CDR3 loop is CASSISGITYEQYF. The CDR3 coding sequence is TGTGCCAGTAGTATTTCAGGAATAACCTACGAGCAGTACTTC. The full variable domain, completed using reference TRBV19 and TRBJ2-7, is DGGITQSPKYLFRKEGQNVTLSCEQNLNHDAMYWYRQDPGQGLRLIYYSQIVNDFQKGDIAEGYSVSREKKESFPLTVTSAQKNPTAFYLCASSISGITYEQYFGPGTRLTVT.

The chain carries TRBV27 and TRBJ2-2; a possible D gene is TRBD1 (6 bases). Germline-derived CDR1 and CDR2 are MNHEY and SMNVEV (reference sequence). The V gene lost 3 bases and the J gene lost 7 bases, with 24 bases spanning the gap. The CDR3 spans 18 residues. The CDR3 region has the DNA TGTGCCAGCAGTTTGGAGAGTTCACAGGGATGGAGATTCGGGGAGCTGTTTTTT. This codes for CASSLESSQGWRFGELFF.

The rearrangement joins TRBV7-2 to TRBJ2-3, with D possibly matching TRBD1 (5 bases). CDR1 and CDR2 from the germline V gene are SGHTA and FQGNSA. V was cut by 1 base and J by 0 bases, with 8 bases left in between. CDR3 length: 15 residues. The CDR3 here is CASSLGGASTDTQYF. CDR3 coding DNA: TGTGCCAGCAGCTTAGGGGGCGCTAGCACAGATACGCAGTATTTT.

This clone came up once. The V and J genes are TRBV11-3 and TRBJ2-1; 7 bases are shared with TRBD2. V was pared by 1 base and J by 3 bases, with 3 bases of the junction left unmatched. The CDR3 is 15 amino acids. Germline V gives CDR1 SGHNT, CDR2 YENEEA. The CDR3 DNA sequence: TGTGCCAGCAGCTTAGTGGCTAGCGGCTACAATGAGCAGTTCTTC. Encoded protein: CASSLVASGYNEQFF.

CDR3 sequence (DNA): TGTGCCAGCAGCCCGGCAGGCGCGACTAATGAAAAACTGTTTTTT. As protein: CASSPAGATNEKLFF. The chain combines TRBV4-2 with TRBJ1-4; D remains unclear. CDR1 LGHNA and CDR2 YNFKEQ come from the germline V gene. The CDR3 is made up of 15 amino acids. The V end lost 4 bases, the J end lost 2 bases, and 11 bases lay between the germline ends.

This CDR3 is CASSPNLSGELFF. CDR3 coding DNA: TGTGCCAGCAGCCCAAACCTATCCGGGGAGCTGTTTTTT. The chain links TRBV7-3 to TRBJ2-2; D gene ambiguous. V lost 5 bases to trimming and J lost 6 bases, with 10 bases between them. The CDR3 spans 13 residues. Germline assignment: CDR1 SGHTA and CDR2 FQGTGA.

This chain links TRBV6-1 with TRBJ2-5, with 11 bases identical to TRBD1. This CDR3 spans 15 amino acids. Looked up from germline, CDR1 is MNHNS and CDR2 is SASEGT. The V segment lost 5 bases and the J segment 4 bases; nucleotides outside the gene matches: 6. CDR3 DNA sequence: TGTGCCAGCAGTAACGGACAGGGGGCCCCAGAGACCCAGTACTTC. Translated: CASSNGQGAPETQYF.

This clone was seen just once. The V and J genes are TRBV7-2 and TRBJ1-4; possible D gene TRBD1, 6 bases. V was cut by 2 bases and J by 5 bases, with 6 bases left in between. Looked up from germline, CDR1 is SGHTA and CDR2 is FQGNSA. This CDR3 comprises 13 residues. The CDR3 DNA follows: TGTGCCAGCAGCTTAAGGGGGAATGAAAAACTGTTTTTT. As protein: CASSLRGNEKLFF.

The CDR3 bases are TGTGCCAGCAGCTCCCGTAGCGGGTTCTCCTACGAGCAGTACTTC. Its translation: CASSSRSGFSYEQYF. The chain has TRBV11-2 and TRBJ2-7; 7 nucleotides line up with TRBD2. The germline CDR1 and CDR2 sequences are SGHAT and FQNNGV. The CDR3 length is 15 residues. J was trimmed by 0 bases and V by 4 bases; bases with no gene match: 6. The whole variable domain, remainder taken from reference TRBV11-2 and TRBJ2-7, is EAGVAQSPRYKIIEKRQSVAFWCNPISGHATLYWYQQILGQGPKLLIQFQNNGVVDDSQLPKDRFSAERLKGVDSTLKIQPAKLEDSAVYLCASSSRSGFSYEQYFGPGTRLTVT.

The chain couples TRBV18 to TRBJ1-2, with 7 bases identical to TRBD1. The CDR3 sequence is 14 residues long. V lost 1 base, J lost 8 bases, and 7 bases stayed unmatched. From germline, CDR1 is KGHSH and CDR2 LQKENI. CDR3 nucleotides: TGTGCCAGCTCACCACTTGAGACAGGGAACGGCTACACCTTC. This translates into CASSPLETGNGYTF.

The chain couples TRBV7-9 to TRBJ2-5, with 7 bases lining up with TRBD2. The CDR3 covers 18 residues. CDR1 is SEHNR, CDR2 FQNEAQ, per germline (reference sequence). V trimming: 1 base; J trimming: 4 bases; junction bases outside the gene matches: 15. The CDR3: CASSLVVSGGRIGETQYF. The CDR3 coding sequence is TGTGCCAGCAGCTTAGTTGTGTCGGGCGGGAGAATCGGAGAGACCCAGTACTTC.

The V and J genes are TRBV19 and TRBJ2-1; no clear D. Looked up from germline, CDR1 is LNHDA and CDR2 is SQIVND (reference sequence). The CDR3 runs to 12 residues. V was clipped by 7 bases and J by 4 bases, with 8 bases between them. In DNA, the CDR3 is TGTGCCAGTAAATCGACATACAATGAGCAGTTCTTC. It is translated as CASKSTYNEQFF.

The rearrangement uses TRBV5-1 and TRBJ2-1, with D possibly matching TRBD1 (6 bases). With 4 bases removed from V and 4 bases from J, the gap between germline ends came to 9 bases. Germline V gene sequence: CDR1 SGHRS, CDR2 YFSETQ. CDR3 length equals 13 residues. The CDR3 is CASSADSYNEQFF. CDR3 sequence (DNA): TGCGCCAGCAGCGCGGACAGTTACAATGAGCAGTTCTTC.

This CDR3 is CAGNRVWGYSGANVLTF. CDR3 DNA sequence: TGTGCCGGGAACAGGGTGTGGGGCTACTCTGGGGCCAACGTCCTGACTTTC. The chain recombines TRBV30 with TRBJ2-6; tentatively, D is TRBD1 (6 bases). The CDR3 runs to 17 residues. Germline loops: CDR1 GTSNPN, CDR2 SVGIG (reference sequence). Trimming left V 8 bases short and J 0 bases short, with 20 bases between. The complete variable domain, with remaining parts taken from reference TRBV30 and TRBJ2-6, reads SQTIHQWPATLVQPVGSPLSLECTVEGTSNPNLYWYRQAAGRGLQLLFYSVGIGQISSEVPQNLSASRPQDRQFILSSKKLLLSDSGFYLCAGNRVWGYSGANVLTFGAGSRLTVL.

This clone was observed a few times. V usage is TRBV10-3 and J usage is TRBJ2-1, with TRBD2 identical over 7 bases. With 6 bases clipped from V and 8 bases from J, the junction kept 1 base outside the gene matches. Germline V gene sequence: CDR1 ENHRY, CDR2 SYGVKD. The CDR3 length is 11 residues. In DNA form, the CDR3 reads TGTGCCATCAGCGGGGGGTATGAGCAGTTCTTC. This translates into CAISGGYEQFF.

The chain couples TRBV5-1 to TRBJ2-3; TRBD1 is a possible D gene (5 bases). Per the germline V gene, CDR1 is SGHRS and CDR2 is YFSETQ. This CDR3 is 15 amino acids long. V gave up 4 bases and J gave up 3 bases, with 15 bases separating them. The CDR3, as DNA: TGCGCCAGCAGCACTGTGGGGCTCGGAACAGATACGCAGTATTTT. It is translated as CASSTVGLGTDTQYF.

This chain connects TRBV10-1 to TRBJ2-3; 7 bases agree with TRBD1. Trimming took 5 bases from V and 3 from J; bases not matched to a gene: 8. In germline, CDR1 is WNHNN, CDR2 SYGVQD (reference sequence). This CDR3 comprises 15 residues. CDR3 amino acids: CASSPLGTETDTQYF. The CDR3 region has the DNA TGCGCCAGCAGTCCTTTAGGGACAGAGACAGATACGCAGTATTTT.

The V gene is TRBV5-4, the J gene TRBJ2-1; D might be TRBD2 (6 bases). The CDR3 has 16 amino acids. Germline V gene data show CDR1 as SGHNT and CDR2 as YYREEE (reference sequence). Between the trimmed V and J ends, which lost 4 bases and 2 bases, there was a span of 16 bases. In nucleotides, the CDR3 is TGTGCCAGCAGCGGCGGTCGGGCTAGCGCCTACAATGAGCAGTTCTTC. It is translated as CASSGGRASAYNEQFF.

J is TRBJ2-1 and V is TRBV19; TRBD2 agrees at 7 bases. There are 11 residues in the CDR3. The germline V gene encodes CDR1 LNHDA and CDR2 SQIVND (reference sequence). Trimming removed 4 bases from V and 9 bases from J; junction bases left unmatched: 0. CDR3 sequence: CASSRGGEQFF. CDR3 nucleotide sequence: TGTGCCAGTAGTAGGGGGGGTGAGCAGTTCTTC.

The chain employs TRBV2 and TRBJ2-7; 14 nucleotides agree with TRBD2. The V gene end was trimmed by 9 bases and the J gene end by 7 bases; junction bases not matched to a gene: 14. This CDR3 spans 16 amino acids. The germline CDR1 and CDR2 sequences are SNHLY and FYNNEI. CDR3 region: CASSGTSGRGAGEQYF. The CDR3 DNA reads TGTGCCAGTTCCGGGACTAGCGGGAGAGGGGCAGGAGAGCAGTACTTC.

The V call is TRBV27, the J call TRBJ2-7; TRBD2 might be the D (7 bases). Germline values: CDR1 MNHEY, CDR2 SMNVEV (reference sequence). CDR3 length: 14 amino acids. The V end was cut by 1 base, the J end by 7 bases, with 14 bases between. The CDR3 sequence: CASSLFRGAGEQYF. For the CDR3, the DNA is TGTGCCAGCAGTTTATTTCGGGGGGCGGGAGAGCAGTACTTC.

V usage is TRBV6-1 and J usage is TRBJ2-3; 12 bases are shared with TRBD2. V was clipped by 4 bases and J by 5 bases; unmatched bases: 7. The length of the CDR3 is 16 residues. Germline values: CDR1 MNHNS, CDR2 SASEGT. This CDR3 is CASSGRLAGVGDTQYF. The DNA for the CDR3 is TGTGCCAGCAGTGGTAGACTAGCGGGGGTGGGAGATACGCAGTATTTT.

CDR3 loop: CASSTGTGVSAFF. In nucleotides, the CDR3 is TGTGCCAGCAGTACCGGGACAGGGGTCTCGGCTTTCTTT. This chain joins TRBV6-1 and TRBJ1-1; 10 nucleotides agree with TRBD1. The germline CDR1 and CDR2 sequences are MNHNS and SASEGT. The CDR3 is 13 residues long. With 5 bases clipped from V and 11 bases from J, the junction kept 8 bases outside the gene matches.

The chain couples TRBV19 to TRBJ1-5; TRBD1 matches at 9 bases. V lost 6 bases and J lost 6; bases outside the gene matches: 3. The germline gives CDR1 LNHDA, CDR2 SQIVND (reference sequence). The CDR3 spans 13 residues. The CDR3 region has the DNA TGTGCCAGTAGCAACAGGGGGCCTCAGCCCCAGCATTTT. It translates to CASSNRGPQPQHF.

This clone was counted only a few times. V and J are TRBV27 and TRBJ1-1; 8 bases are shared with TRBD1. The CDR3 runs to 14 residues. CDR1 MNHEY and CDR2 SMNVEV come from the germline V gene (reference sequence). The junction had 9 bases not matched to a gene; V was cut back by 4 bases and J by 8 bases. In DNA, the CDR3 is TGTGCCAGCAGTTACTCCCGGACAGGGTCGGAAGCTTTCTTT. This translates into CASSYSRTGSEAFF.

The chain carries TRBV6-6 and TRBJ1-3; a weak D match, TRBD1 (6 bases). The V and J ends lost 2 bases and 0 bases respectively, with 8 bases between them. The germline V gene has CDR1 MNHNY and CDR2 SVGAGI (reference sequence). CDR3 length: 15 amino acids. Here the CDR3 reads CASSYGQLSGNTIYF. CDR3 in DNA: TGTGCCAGCAGTTACGGACAGCTCTCTGGAAACACCATATATTTT.